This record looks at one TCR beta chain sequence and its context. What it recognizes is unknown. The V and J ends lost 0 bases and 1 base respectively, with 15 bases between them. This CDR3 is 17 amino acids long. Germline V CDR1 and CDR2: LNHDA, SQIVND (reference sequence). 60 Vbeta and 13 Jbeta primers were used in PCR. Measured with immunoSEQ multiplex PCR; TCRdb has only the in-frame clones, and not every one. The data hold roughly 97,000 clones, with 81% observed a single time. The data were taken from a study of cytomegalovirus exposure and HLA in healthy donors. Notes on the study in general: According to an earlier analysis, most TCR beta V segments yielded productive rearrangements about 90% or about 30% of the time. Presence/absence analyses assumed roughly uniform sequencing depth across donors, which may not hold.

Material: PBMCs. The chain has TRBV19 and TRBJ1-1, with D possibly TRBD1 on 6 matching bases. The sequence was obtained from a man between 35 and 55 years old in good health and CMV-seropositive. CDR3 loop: CASSIDRSGAKNTEAFF. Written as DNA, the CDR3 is TGTGCCAGTAGTATAGATAGGTCAGGGGCCAAGAACACTGAAGCTTTCTTT.